Described below is a single TCR beta chain sequence and its context. Its target is not known. This sample was included in a study of post-analysis software for immune sequencing data. Across the study: Some patients lacked subtype; others had relapsing-remitting, secondary progressive or progressive-relapsing disease.

Prepared TCR beta cDNA libraries contained unique molecular identifiers. The yield from roughly 1 to 10 million T cells was roughly 500,000 cDNA molecules in total. MiXCR, run by TCRdb on the PCR reads, gives a single entry per CDR3 protein. The profile shows roughly 600,000 distinct CDR3 sequences, roughly 47% of them singletons. CDR1 and CDR2 (germline): MDHEN, SYDVKM. V lost 3 bases to trimming and J lost 9 bases, with 9 bases between them. The CDR3 covers 12 residues. Study observations and caveats: Higher frequency in patients than in controls was seen for five TRBV segments, with TRBV5-6, TRBV5-1 and TRBV20-1 among them. Clustering by F measure revealed strong co-clustering among samples prepared together in one batch. Normalized Chao1 diversity was significantly lower in multiple sclerosis patients than in controls.

This chain connects TRBV28 to TRBJ2-1, with D possibly TRBD1 on 5 matching bases. Sequenced sample: blood. The TCR sequence derives from a girl between 10 and 17 years old with multiple sclerosis. The CDR3 sequence is CASSLGLTEQFF. In nucleotides, the CDR3 is TGTGCCAGCAGTTTGGGGCTCACTGAGCAGTTCTTC.